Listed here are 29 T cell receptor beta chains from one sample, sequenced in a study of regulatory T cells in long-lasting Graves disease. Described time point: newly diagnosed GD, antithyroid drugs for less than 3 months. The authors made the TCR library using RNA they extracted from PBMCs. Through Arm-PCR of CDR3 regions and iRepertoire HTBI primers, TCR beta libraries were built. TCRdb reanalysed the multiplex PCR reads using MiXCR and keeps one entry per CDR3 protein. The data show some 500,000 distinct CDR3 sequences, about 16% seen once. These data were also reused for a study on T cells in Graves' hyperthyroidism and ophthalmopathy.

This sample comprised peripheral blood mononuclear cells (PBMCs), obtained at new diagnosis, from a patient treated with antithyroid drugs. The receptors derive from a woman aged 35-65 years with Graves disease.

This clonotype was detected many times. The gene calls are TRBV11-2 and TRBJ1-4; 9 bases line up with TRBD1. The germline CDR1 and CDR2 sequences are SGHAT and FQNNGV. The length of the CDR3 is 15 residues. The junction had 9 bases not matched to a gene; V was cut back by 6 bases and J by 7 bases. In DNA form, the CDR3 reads TGTGCCAGCAGTCCTACCGGGACAGGGATTGAAAAACTGTTTTTT. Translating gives CASSPTGTGIEKLFF.

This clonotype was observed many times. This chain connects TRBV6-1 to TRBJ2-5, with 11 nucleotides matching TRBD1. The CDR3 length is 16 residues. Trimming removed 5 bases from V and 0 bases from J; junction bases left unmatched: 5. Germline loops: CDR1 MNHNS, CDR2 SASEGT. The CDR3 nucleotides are TGTGCCAGCAGTCTCGGGACAGGGGGGAACCAAGAGACCCAGTACTTC. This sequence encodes CASSLGTGGNQETQYF.

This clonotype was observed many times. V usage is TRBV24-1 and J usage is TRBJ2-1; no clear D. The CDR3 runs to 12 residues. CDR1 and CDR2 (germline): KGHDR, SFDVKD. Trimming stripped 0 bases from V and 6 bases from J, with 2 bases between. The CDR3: CATSDLINEQFF. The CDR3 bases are TGTGCCACCAGTGATTTGATCAATGAGCAGTTCTTC.

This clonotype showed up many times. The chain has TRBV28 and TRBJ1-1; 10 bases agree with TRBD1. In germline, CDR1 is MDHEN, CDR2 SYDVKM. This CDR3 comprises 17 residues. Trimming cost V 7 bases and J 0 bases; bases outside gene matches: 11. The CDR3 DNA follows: TGTGCCAGCATTCCCCCACCGGGACAGGGGTTGAACACTGAAGCTTTCTTT. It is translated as CASIPPPGQGLNTEAFF.

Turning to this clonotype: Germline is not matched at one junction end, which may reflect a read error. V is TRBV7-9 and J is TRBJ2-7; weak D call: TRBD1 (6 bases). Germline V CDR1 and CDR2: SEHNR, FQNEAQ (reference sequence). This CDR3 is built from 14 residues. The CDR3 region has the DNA TGTGCCAGCAGTGTACAGGGAAAGTCCTACGAGAAGTACTTC. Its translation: CASSVQGKSYEKYF. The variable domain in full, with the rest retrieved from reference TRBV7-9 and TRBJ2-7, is DTGVSQNPRHKITKRGQNVTFRCDPISEHNRLYWYRQTLGQGPEFLTYFQNEAQLEKSRLLSDRFSAERPKGSFSTLEIQRTEQGDSAMYLCASSVQGKSYEKYFGPGTRLTVT.

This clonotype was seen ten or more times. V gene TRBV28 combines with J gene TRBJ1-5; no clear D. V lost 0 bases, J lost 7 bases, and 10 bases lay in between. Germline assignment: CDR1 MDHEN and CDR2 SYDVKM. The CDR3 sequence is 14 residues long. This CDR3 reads CASSLWDGVQPQHF. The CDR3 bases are TGTGCCAGCAGTTTATGGGATGGTGTGCAGCCCCAGCATTTT. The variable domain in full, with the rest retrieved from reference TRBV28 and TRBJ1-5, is DVKVTQSSRYLVKRTGEKVFLECVQDMDHENMFWYRQDPGLGLRLIYFSYDVKMKEKGDIPEGYSVSREKKERFSLILESASTNQTSMYLCASSLWDGVQPQHFGDGTRLSIL.

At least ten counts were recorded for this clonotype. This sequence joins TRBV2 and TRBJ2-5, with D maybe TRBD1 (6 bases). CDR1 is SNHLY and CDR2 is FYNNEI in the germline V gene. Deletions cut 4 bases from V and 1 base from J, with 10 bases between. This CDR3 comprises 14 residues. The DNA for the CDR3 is TGTGCCAGCAGTGTAGGGGGTACCCAAGAGACCCAGTACTTC. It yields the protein CASSVGGTQETQYF.

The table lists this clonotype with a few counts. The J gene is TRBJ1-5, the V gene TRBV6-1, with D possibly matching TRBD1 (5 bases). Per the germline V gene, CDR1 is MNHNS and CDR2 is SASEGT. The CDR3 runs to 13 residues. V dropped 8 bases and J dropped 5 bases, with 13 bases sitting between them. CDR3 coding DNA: TGTGCCAGCGGAGGCAGGGTGGATCAGCCCCAGCATTTT. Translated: CASGGRVDQPQHF.

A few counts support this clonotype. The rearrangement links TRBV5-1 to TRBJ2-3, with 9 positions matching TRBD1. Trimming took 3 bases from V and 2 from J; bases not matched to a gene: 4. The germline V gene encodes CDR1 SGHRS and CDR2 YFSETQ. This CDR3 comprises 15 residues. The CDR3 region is CASSSGQGPTDTQYF. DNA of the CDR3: TGCGCCAGCAGCTCGGGACAGGGACCCACAGATACGCAGTATTTT. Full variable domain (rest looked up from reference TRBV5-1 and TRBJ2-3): KAGVTQTPRYLIKTRGQQVTLSCSPISGHRSVSWYQQTPGQGLQFLFEYFSETQRNKGNFPGRFSGRQFSNSRSEMNVSTLELGDSALYLCASSSGQGPTDTQYFGPGTRLTVL.

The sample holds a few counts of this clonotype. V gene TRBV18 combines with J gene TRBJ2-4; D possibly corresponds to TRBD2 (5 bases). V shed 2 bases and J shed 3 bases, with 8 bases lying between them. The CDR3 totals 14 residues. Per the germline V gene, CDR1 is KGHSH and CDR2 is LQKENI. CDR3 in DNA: TGTGCCAGCTCACCAGAGGGAAACAAAAACATTCAGTACTTC. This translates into CASSPEGNKNIQYF.

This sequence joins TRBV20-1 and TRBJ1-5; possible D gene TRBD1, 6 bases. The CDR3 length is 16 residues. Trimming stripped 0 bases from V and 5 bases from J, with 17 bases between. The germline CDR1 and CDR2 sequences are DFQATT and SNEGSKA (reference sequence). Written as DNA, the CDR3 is TGCAGTGCTAGAGATCAGGCGTACAGGGAATATCAGCCCCAGCATTTT. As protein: CSARDQAYREYQPQHF.

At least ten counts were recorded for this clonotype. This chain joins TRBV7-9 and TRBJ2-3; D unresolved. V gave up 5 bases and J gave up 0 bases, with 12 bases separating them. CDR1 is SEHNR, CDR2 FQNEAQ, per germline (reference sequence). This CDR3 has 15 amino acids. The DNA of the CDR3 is TGTGCCAGCAGCAAGGACGCTACTAGCACAGATACGCAGTATTTT. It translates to CASSKDATSTDTQYF.

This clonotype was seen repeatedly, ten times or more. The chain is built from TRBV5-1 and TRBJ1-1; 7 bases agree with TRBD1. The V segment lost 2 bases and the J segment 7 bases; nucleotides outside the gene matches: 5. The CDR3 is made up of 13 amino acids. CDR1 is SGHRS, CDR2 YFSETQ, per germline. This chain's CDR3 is CASSFQGEGEAFF. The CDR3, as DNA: TGCGCCAGCAGCTTCCAGGGGGAAGGTGAAGCTTTCTTT.

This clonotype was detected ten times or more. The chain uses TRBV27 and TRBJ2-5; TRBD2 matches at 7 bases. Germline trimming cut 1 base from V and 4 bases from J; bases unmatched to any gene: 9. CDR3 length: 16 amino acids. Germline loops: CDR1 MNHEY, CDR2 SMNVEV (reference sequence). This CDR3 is CASSLWGGSGGETQYF. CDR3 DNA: TGTGCCAGCAGTTTATGGGGAGGGTCCGGCGGAGAGACCCAGTACTTC.

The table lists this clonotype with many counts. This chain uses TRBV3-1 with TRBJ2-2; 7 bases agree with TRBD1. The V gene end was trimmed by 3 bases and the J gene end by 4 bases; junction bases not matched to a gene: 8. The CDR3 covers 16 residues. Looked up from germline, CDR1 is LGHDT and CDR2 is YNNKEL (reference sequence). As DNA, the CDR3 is TGTGCCAGCAGCCAGAACAGGGGAGTCGGCACCGGGGAGCTGTTTTTT. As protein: CASSQNRGVGTGELFF.

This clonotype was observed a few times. The CDR3 sequence: CASSVGTGLASYEQYF. The CDR3 bases are TGTGCCAGCAGCGTAGGGACAGGGCTTGCCTCCTACGAGCAGTACTTC. The chain links TRBV9 to TRBJ2-7; 8 bases agree with TRBD1. The CDR3 extends over 16 amino acids. J lost 0 bases, V lost 0 bases, and 5 bases had no gene match. CDR1 is SGDLS and CDR2 is YYNGEE in the germline V gene.

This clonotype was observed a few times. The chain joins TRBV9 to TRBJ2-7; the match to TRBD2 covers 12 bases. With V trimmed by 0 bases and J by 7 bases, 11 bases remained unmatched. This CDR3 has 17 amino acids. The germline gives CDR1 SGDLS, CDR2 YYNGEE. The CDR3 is CASSVGPSGGEEREQYF. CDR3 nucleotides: TGTGCCAGCAGCGTAGGTCCTAGCGGGGGGGAAGAAAGGGAGCAGTACTTC.

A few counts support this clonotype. In DNA, the CDR3 is TGTGCCAGCAGCGCGACAGGGTCCCCAGGGTTTGGTGAAAAACTGTTTTTT. It specifies CASSATGSPGFGEKLFF. This chain uses TRBV5-5 with TRBJ1-4; 7 bases are a match to TRBD1. This CDR3 is built from 17 residues. J gave up 7 bases and V 4 bases, and 16 bases lay outside the gene matches. Germline lookup yields CDR1 SGHKS and CDR2 YYEKEE (reference sequence).

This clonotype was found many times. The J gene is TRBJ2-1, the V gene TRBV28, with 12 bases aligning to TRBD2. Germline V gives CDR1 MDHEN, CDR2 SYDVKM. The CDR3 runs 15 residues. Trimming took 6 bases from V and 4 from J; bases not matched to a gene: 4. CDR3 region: CASSPGTSGYNEQFF. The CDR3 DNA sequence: TGTGCCAGCAGCCCCGGGACTAGCGGGTACAATGAGCAGTTCTTC.

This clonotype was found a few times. The DNA for the CDR3 is TGTGCCAGCAGTTTTTTGGACAATAGCAATCAGCCCCAGCATTTT. It yields the protein CASSFLDNSNQPQHF. V and J are TRBV2 and TRBJ1-5; tentatively, D is TRBD1 (5 bases). The CDR3 is 15 residues long. Germline V gene sequence: CDR1 SNHLY, CDR2 FYNNEI. With 5 bases removed from V and 0 bases from J, the gap between germline ends came to 11 bases.

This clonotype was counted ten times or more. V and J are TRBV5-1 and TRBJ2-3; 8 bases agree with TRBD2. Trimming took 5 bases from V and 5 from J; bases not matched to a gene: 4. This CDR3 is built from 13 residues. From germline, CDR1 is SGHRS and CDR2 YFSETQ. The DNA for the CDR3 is TGCGCCAGCAGACATAGCGGGGAAGATACGCAGTATTTT. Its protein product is CASRHSGEDTQYF.

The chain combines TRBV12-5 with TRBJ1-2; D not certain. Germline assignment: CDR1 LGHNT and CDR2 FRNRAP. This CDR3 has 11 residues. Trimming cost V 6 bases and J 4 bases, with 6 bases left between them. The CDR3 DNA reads TGTGCTAGTGGCGTGACCTATGGCTACACCTTC. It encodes CASGVTYGYTF. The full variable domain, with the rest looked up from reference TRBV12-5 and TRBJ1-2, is DARVTQTPRHKVTEMGQEVTMRCQPILGHNTVFWYRQTMMQGLELLAYFRNRAPLDDSGMPKDRFSAEMPDATLATLKIQPSEPRDSAVYFCASGVTYGYTFGSGTRLTVV.

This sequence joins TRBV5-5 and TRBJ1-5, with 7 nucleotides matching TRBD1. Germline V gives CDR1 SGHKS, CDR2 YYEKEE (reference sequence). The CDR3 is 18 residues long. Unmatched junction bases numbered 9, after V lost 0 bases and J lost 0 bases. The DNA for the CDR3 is TGTGCCAGCAGCTTGGGCCTCCGGGACAGATTTAGCAATCAGCCCCAGCATTTT. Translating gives CASSLGLRDRFSNQPQHF. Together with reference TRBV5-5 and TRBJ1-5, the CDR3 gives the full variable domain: DAGVTQSPTHLIKTRGQQVTLRCSPISGHKSVSWYQQVLGQGPQFIFQYYEKEERGRGNFPDRFSARQFPNYSSELNVNALLLGDSALYLCASSLGLRDRFSNQPQHFGDGTRLSIL.

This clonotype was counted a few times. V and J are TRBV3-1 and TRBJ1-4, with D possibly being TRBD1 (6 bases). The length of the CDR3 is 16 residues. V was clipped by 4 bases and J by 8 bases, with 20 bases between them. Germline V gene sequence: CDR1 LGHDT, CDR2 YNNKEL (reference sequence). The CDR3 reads CASSPLRTARLEKLFF. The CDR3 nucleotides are TGTGCCAGCAGCCCTCTAAGGACAGCTCGCTTGGAAAAACTGTTTTTT. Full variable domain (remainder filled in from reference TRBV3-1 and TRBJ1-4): DTAVSQTPKYLVTQMGNDKSIKCEQNLGHDTMYWYKQDSKKFLKIMFSYNNKELIINETVPNRFSPKSPDKAHLNLHINSLELGDSAVYFCASSPLRTARLEKLFFGSGTQLSVL.

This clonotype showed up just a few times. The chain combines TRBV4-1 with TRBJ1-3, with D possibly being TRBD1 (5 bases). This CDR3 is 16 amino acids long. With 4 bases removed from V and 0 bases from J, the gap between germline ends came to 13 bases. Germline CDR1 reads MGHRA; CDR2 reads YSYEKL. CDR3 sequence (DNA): TGCGCCAGCAGCCGCGTAGGGGCCATCTCTGGAAACACCATATATTTT. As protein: CASSRVGAISGNTIYF.

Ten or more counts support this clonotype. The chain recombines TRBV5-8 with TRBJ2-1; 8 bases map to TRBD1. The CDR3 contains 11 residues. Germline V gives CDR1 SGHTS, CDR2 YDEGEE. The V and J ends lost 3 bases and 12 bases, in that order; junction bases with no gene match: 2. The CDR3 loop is CASSSRGLQFF. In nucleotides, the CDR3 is TGTGCCAGCAGCTCCAGGGGGCTGCAGTTCTTC.

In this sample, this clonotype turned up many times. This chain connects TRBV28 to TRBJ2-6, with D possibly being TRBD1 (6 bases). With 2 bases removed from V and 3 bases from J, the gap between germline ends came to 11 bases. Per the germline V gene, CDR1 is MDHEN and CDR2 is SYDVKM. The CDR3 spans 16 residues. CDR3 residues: CASSLGGSDGANVLTF. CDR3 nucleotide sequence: TGTGCCAGCAGTTTAGGGGGCTCTGATGGGGCCAACGTCCTGACTTTC.

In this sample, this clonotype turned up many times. The CDR3 coding sequence is TGTGCCAGCACCATCGGGACAGGGCTCTACGAGCAGTACTTC. Protein sequence: CASTIGTGLYEQYF. J is TRBJ2-7 and V is TRBV6-2 or TRBV6-3; 9 positions match TRBD1. Germline CDR1 reads MNHEY; CDR2 reads SVGEGT. The CDR3 is made up of 14 amino acids. V lost 7 bases to trimming and J lost 3 bases; unmatched junction nucleotides: 7.

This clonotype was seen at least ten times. CDR3 in amino acids: CASSARDRRTEAFF. The CDR3 coding sequence is TGTGCCAGCAGTGCCCGGGACAGAAGGACTGAAGCTTTCTTT. This sequence joins TRBV2 and TRBJ1-1; 7 nucleotides agree with TRBD1. CDR1 SNHLY and CDR2 FYNNEI come from the germline V gene. With V trimmed by 4 bases and J by 5 bases, 7 bases remained unmatched. This CDR3 has 14 amino acids.